This T cell receptor beta chain was captured in a study of blood T cell repertoires in COVID-19. Across the study: Some COVID-19 samples were acute and others convalescent; all came from the United States, Italy and Spain. The analysed material was cDNA or gDNA that came from T cells, B-cell-depleted T cells, or PBMCs.

The assay was immunoSEQ multiplex PCR, and TCRdb's table has in-frame clones only and misses some. This sample has roughly 180,000 clones; more than 80% occur once, and the top ten carry 6.5% to 10%. This CDR3 has 18 residues. Germline V lookup: CDR1 LGHDT, CDR2 YNNKEL (reference sequence). Trimming removed 0 bases from V and 3 bases from J, with 18 bases in between. The specimen was peripheral blood. The chain has TRBV3-1 (or the pseudogene TRBV3-2) and TRBJ2-1, with TRBD1 as a possible D gene (7 bases). The clonotype was recovered from a woman aged 60 to 75 with acute or convalescent COVID-19. CDR3: CASSQDRPLRGDYNEQFF. The CDR3 DNA is TGTGCCAGCAGCCAAGATCGCCCCCTCAGGGGGGACTACAATGAGCAGTTCTTC.